These T cell receptor beta chains were read from a single sample in a study of T cell clonotyping in hematopoietic cell transplantation. The table came from immunoSEQ multiplex PCR; TCRdb's copy has only in-frame clones and leaves some out. The table has 7,500 to 9,500 clones, roughly 80% seen once; the top ten hold under 5%. This sample comprised peripheral blood mononuclear cells, obtained 180 days after allogeneic stem cell transplant. These receptors all stem from a female patient aged 50-65 years who had an allogeneic stem cell transplant from an unrelated donor, so the T cells may come from the graft donor. Some clones in this sample may be carry-over from other donors' samples. CDR3s include the opening cysteine and the closing phenylalanine or tryptophan. A D gene is named only where the DNA matches it firmly. Size tells how often a clone was seen (once, few, many) or the class of an expanded clone, and some rows leave it out.

TRBV4-1	TRBJ2-2	-	few	CASSQWSGNTGELFF	TGCGCCAGCAGCCAATGGAGCGGAAACACCGGGGAGCTGTTTTTT
TRBV7-9	TRBJ1-2	TRBD1	once	CASSLQGAWGYTF	TGTGCCAGCAGCTTGCAGGGGGCGTGGGGCTACACCTTC
TRBV7-3	TRBJ2-2	-	-	CASSPGNTGELFF	TGTGCCAGCTCTCCGGGGAACACCGGGGAGCTGTTTTTT
TRBV6-1	TRBJ2-6	-	-	CASSAQDSGANVLTF	TGTGCCAGCAGTGCGCAGGATTCTGGGGCCAACGTCCTGACTTTC
TRBV7-2	TRBJ2-7	-	-	CASRYGRDSYEQYF	TGTGCCAGCAGATATGGACGGGACTCCTACGAGCAGTACTTC
TRBV9	TRBJ1-6	TRBD1	-	CASSARDSSIQSLHF	TGTGCCAGCAGCGCCAGGGACAGTTCAATTCAATCCCTCCACTTT
TRBV29-1	TRBJ1-1	TRBD1	medium-sized	CSVWDSAAFF	TGCAGCGTTTGGGACAGCGCGGCTTTCTTT
TRBV7-2	TRBJ1-5	-	-	CASSLVGVVGNQPQHF	TGTGCCAGCAGCTTAGTGGGGGTCGTGGGCAATCAGCCCCAGCATTTT
TRBV13	TRBJ1-1	-	few	CASSLRETEAFF	TGTGCCAGCAGCTTAAGGGAGACTGAAGCTTTCTTT
TRBV5-4	TRBJ2-7	TRBD2	once	CASSPGGKVTYEQYF	TGTGCCAGCAGCCCGGGGGGTAAAGTAACCTACGAGCAGTACTTC
TRBV28	TRBJ2-2	-	few	CASSLYTGELFF	TGTGCCAGCAGTTTATACACCGGGGAGCTGTTTTTT
TRBV7-3	TRBJ2-3	-	few	CASSQDRASTDTQYF	TGTGCCAGCAGCCAGGACCGGGCTAGCACAGATACGCAGTATTTT
TRBV7-3	TRBJ2-3	TRBD2	-	CASSASGGTQYF	TGTGCCAGCAGCGCTAGCGGAGGAACGCAGTATTTT
TRBV27	TRBJ1-1	-	-	CASSLMRENTEAFF	TGTGCCAGCAGTTTAATGCGGGAGAACACTGAAGCTTTCTTT
TRBV2	TRBJ1-2	TRBD1	-	CASSVTGGIIYGYTF	TGTGCCAGCAGTGTAACAGGGGGCATCATCTATGGCTACACCTTC
TRBV6-4	TRBJ2-5	TRBD2	-	CASSDLAGGLETQYF	TGTGCCAGCAGTGACTTAGCGGGAGGTTTGGAGACCCAGTACTTC
TRBV10-3	TRBJ1-4	TRBD1	-	CAISEQGPTNEKLFF	TGTGCCATCAGTGAACAGGGGCCAACTAATGAAAAACTGTTTTTT
TRBV4-1	TRBJ2-7	-	once	CASSQATVSSYEQYF	TGCGCCAGCAGCCAAGCTACGGTTAGCTCCTACGAGCAGTACTTC
TRBV4-1	TRBJ1-1	TRBD1	-	CASSPGWDSSGAFF	TGCGCCAGCAGCCCGGGGTGGGACAGTAGCGGGGCTTTCTTT
TRBV19	TRBJ1-1	-	-	CASRGPDTSEAFF	TGTGCCAGTCGAGGACCGGACACTAGTGAAGCTTTCTTT
TRBV5-6	TRBJ1-2	-	once	CASSLVVLNYGYTF	TGTGCCAGCAGCTTGGTGGTTCTTAACTATGGCTACACCTTC
TRBV30	TRBJ1-2	-	-	CAWTGGDYGYTF	TGTGCCTGGACAGGAGGGGACTATGGCTACACCTTC
TRBV5-4	TRBJ2-7	-	few	CASSTWGDEQYF	TGTGCCAGCAGCACGTGGGGGGACGAGCAGTACTTC
TRBV2	TRBJ1-1	-	-	CASRPITNTEAFF	TGTGCCAGCAGGCCTATTACGAACACTGAAGCTTTCTTT
TRBV2	TRBJ1-4	-	-	CASNSPATGTGEKLFF	TGTGCCAGCAATTCACCCGCGACAGGCACTGGTGAAAAACTGTTTTTT
TRBV30	TRBJ2-2	-	-	CAWSYWATGELFF	TGTGCCTGGAGCTACTGGGCCACCGGGGAGCTGTTTTTT
TRBV4-3	TRBJ1-1	TRBD1	-	CASSQDRGRFNTEAFF	TGCGCCAGCAGCCAGGACAGGGGGAGGTTTAACACTGAAGCTTTCTTT
TRBV27	TRBJ1-5	-	-	CASSTGLWQPQHF	TGTGCCAGCAGTACAGGATTGTGGCAGCCCCAGCATTTT
TRBV14	TRBJ1-1	-	-	CASSQVGLGTEAFF	TGTGCCAGCAGCCAAGTAGGGTTGGGCACTGAAGCTTTCTTT
TRBV7-9	TRBJ1-1	TRBD1	once	CASSPWDRQNTEAFF	TGTGCCAGCAGCCCCTGGGACAGGCAGAACACTGAAGCTTTCTTT
TRBV4-1	TRBJ2-7	-	-	CASSHIHDRSYEQYF	TGCGCCAGCAGCCATATACACGACAGGTCCTACGAGCAGTACTTC
TRBV2	TRBJ1-6	-	-	CASSRQSMGNSPLHF	TGTGCCAGCAGTAGACAGTCCATGGGGAATTCACCCCTCCACTTT
TRBV7-9	TRBJ2-1	TRBD2	medium-sized	CASRASGISSEQFF	TGTGCCAGCAGGGCTAGCGGGATAAGTTCTGAGCAGTTCTTC
TRBV2	TRBJ1-1	-	few	CASRRDLDTEAFF	TGTGCCAGCCGGCGGGACCTCGACACTGAAGCTTTCTTT
TRBV7-9	TRBJ2-7	-	few	CASSPTHYEQYF	TGTGCCAGCAGCCCGACCCACTACGAGCAGTACTTC
TRBV4-3	TRBJ2-3	-	-	CASSQEWPSTDTQYF	TGCGCCAGCAGCCAAGAATGGCCGAGCACAGATACGCAGTATTTT
TRBV6-6	TRBJ1-1	-	-	CASSYSGVGGTEAFF	TGTGCCAGCAGTTACAGCGGGGTGGGGGGCACTGAAGCTTTCTTT
TRBV28	TRBJ1-2	-	-	CASSFFQGLYGYTF	TGTGCCAGCAGTTTTTTTCAGGGCCTCTATGGCTACACCTTC
TRBV5-1	TRBJ2-7	-	-	CASSLTAGNAEQYF	TGCGCCAGCAGCTTGACGGCAGGCAATGCCGAGCAGTACTTC
TRBV25-1	TRBJ1-2	TRBD1	-	CASNKGGQGFGYTF	TGTGCCAGCAATAAGGGGGGACAGGGGTTTGGCTACACCTTC